The rows below give T cell receptor beta chains drawn from one sample of a study of cytomegalovirus exposure and HLA in healthy donors. Method: immunoSEQ multiplex PCR; TCRdb's copy keeps in-frame clones and lacks some. The top ten hold approximately 5% of the sample, which has 150,000 to 200,000 clones, less than 90% seen once. Sample: PBMCs. These receptors were obtained from a woman younger than 45 in good health and CMV-seronegative. The CDR3 runs from the conserved cysteine through the conserved F or W. A D gene is named only where the DNA matches it firmly. Clone size is not always given. Where it is, it says once, few, many or a class for expanded clones.

v_call: TRBV4-3; j_call: TRBJ1-6; clone_size: few; d_call: -; cdr3_nt: TGCGCCAGCAGCCAAGATCCGCACAGGTTTAATTCACCCCTCCACTTT; cdr3_aa: CASSQDPHRFNSPLHF
v_call: TRBV27; j_call: TRBJ2-7; clone_size: -; d_call: -; cdr3_nt: TGTGCCAGCAGTCCAAGGGACTGGGCCTACGAGCAGTACTTC; cdr3_aa: CASSPRDWAYEQYF
v_call: TRBV5-6; j_call: TRBJ2-7; clone_size: few; d_call: TRBD1; cdr3_nt: TGTGCCAGCAGCTTCTACGGGACAGTGTACGAGCAGTACTTC; cdr3_aa: CASSFYGTVYEQYF
v_call: TRBV2; j_call: TRBJ2-7; clone_size: -; d_call: -; cdr3_nt: TGTGCCAGCAGTGAAGCGCTGGACACCATCTACGCGCAGTACTTC; cdr3_aa: CASSEALDTIYAQYF
v_call: TRBV4-2; j_call: TRBJ2-7; clone_size: -; d_call: -; cdr3_nt: TGTGCCAGCAGCCAGCGACCGGGGTACGACGAGCAGTACTTC; cdr3_aa: CASSQRPGYDEQYF
v_call: TRBV20-1; j_call: TRBJ2-3; clone_size: -; d_call: TRBD2; cdr3_nt: TGCAGTGCGCCCTGGGGGGGTACGCAGTATTTT; cdr3_aa: CSAPWGGTQYF
v_call: TRBV6-5; j_call: TRBJ2-2; clone_size: -; d_call: -; cdr3_nt: TGTGCCAGCAGTTACAGGGGCGGAACCGGGGAGCTGTTTTTT; cdr3_aa: CASSYRGGTGELFF
v_call: TRBV27; j_call: TRBJ2-5; clone_size: -; d_call: TRBD1; cdr3_nt: TGTGCCAGCAGTCCCCGCCCCCGCGACAGGGGGTCAAGGGAGACCCAGTACTTC; cdr3_aa: CASSPRPRDRGSRETQYF
v_call: TRBV7-3; j_call: TRBJ1-1; clone_size: -; d_call: -; cdr3_nt: TGTGCCAGCAGCGGGGGCAGGGGACAAGCTTTCTTT; cdr3_aa: CASSGGRGQAFF
v_call: TRBV9; j_call: TRBJ2-1; clone_size: -; d_call: TRBD1; cdr3_nt: TGTGCCAGCAGCACTGGGACAGCTTACAATGAGCAGTTCTTC; cdr3_aa: CASSTGTAYNEQFF
v_call: TRBV7-9; j_call: TRBJ1-2; clone_size: -; d_call: TRBD1; cdr3_nt: TGTGCCAGCAGCTTATCCGATGGACAGGCGAATGGCTACACCTTC; cdr3_aa: CASSLSDGQANGYTF
v_call: TRBV5-4; j_call: TRBJ2-2; clone_size: -; d_call: TRBD1; cdr3_nt: TGTGCCAGCAGCCACGACAGGGTCTTCTCCGGGGAGCTGTTTTTT; cdr3_aa: CASSHDRVFSGELFF
v_call: TRBV6-1; j_call: TRBJ2-7; clone_size: -; d_call: TRBD2; cdr3_nt: TGTGCCAGCAGTGAAGGGGCGCAACTAGCGTCCTACGAGCAGTACTTC; cdr3_aa: CASSEGAQLASYEQYF
v_call: TRBV4-3; j_call: TRBJ2-7; clone_size: -; d_call: -; cdr3_nt: TGCGCCAGCAGCCCGGAGATGGACAGACACTACGAGCAGTACTTC; cdr3_aa: CASSPEMDRHYEQYF
v_call: TRBV7-9; j_call: TRBJ1-2; clone_size: -; d_call: -; cdr3_nt: TGTGCCAGCAGCTTACCGCAGGGTAACGGCTACACCTTC; cdr3_aa: CASSLPQGNGYTF
v_call: TRBV7-2; j_call: TRBJ1-5; clone_size: -; d_call: -; cdr3_nt: TGTGCCAGCTCGATCTCACCGACGGTGGATCGGCCCCAGCATTTT; cdr3_aa: CASSISPTVDRPQHF
v_call: TRBV7-9; j_call: TRBJ1-4; clone_size: once; d_call: -; cdr3_nt: TGTGCCAGCAGCTTAGGGGGCGAAAAACTGTTTTTT; cdr3_aa: CASSLGGEKLFF
v_call: TRBV9; j_call: TRBJ2-5; clone_size: -; d_call: -; cdr3_nt: TGTGCCAGCAGCGAGGGCTCCCTGGCAGGGGAGACCCAGTACTTC; cdr3_aa: CASSEGSLAGETQYF
v_call: TRBV19; j_call: TRBJ2-7; clone_size: -; d_call: -; cdr3_nt: TGTGCCAGTAGTATTAAAGGGGGGAGCTACGAGCAGTACTTC; cdr3_aa: CASSIKGGSYEQYF
v_call: TRBV7-2; j_call: TRBJ1-2; clone_size: -; d_call: TRBD1; cdr3_nt: TGTGCCAGCAGCCCATCGGGACAGGGGGCCTATGGCTACACCTTC; cdr3_aa: CASSPSGQGAYGYTF
v_call: TRBV7-8; j_call: TRBJ2-1; clone_size: -; d_call: -; cdr3_nt: TGTGCCAGCAGCTTAGACAGGGCCTACAATGAGCAGTTCTTC; cdr3_aa: CASSLDRAYNEQFF
v_call: TRBV7-8; j_call: TRBJ1-4; clone_size: -; d_call: -; cdr3_nt: TGTGCCAGCAGCTTAGCGTTCGGGGAAAAACTGTTTTTT; cdr3_aa: CASSLAFGEKLFF
v_call: TRBV6-1; j_call: TRBJ2-7; clone_size: -; d_call: -; cdr3_nt: TGTGCCAGCACAGACAGTTACTACGAGCAGTACTTC; cdr3_aa: CASTDSYYEQYF
v_call: TRBV5-1; j_call: TRBJ2-3; clone_size: -; d_call: TRBD2; cdr3_nt: TGCGCCAGCAGCCCCCGGACTAGCGGGAGCTATACAGATACGCAGTATTTT; cdr3_aa: CASSPRTSGSYTDTQYF
v_call: TRBV5-4; j_call: TRBJ2-1; clone_size: -; d_call: TRBD2; cdr3_nt: TGTGCCAGCAGCTTGGCCGCCGGGGGGAGCTCCTACAATGAGCAGTTCTTC; cdr3_aa: CASSLAAGGSSYNEQFF
v_call: TRBV19; j_call: TRBJ2-2; clone_size: -; d_call: -; cdr3_nt: TGTGCCAGTAGCCTAGTTGGTCCCGGGGAGCTGTTTTTT; cdr3_aa: CASSLVGPGELFF
v_call: TRBV18; j_call: TRBJ2-7; clone_size: once; d_call: -; cdr3_nt: TGTGCCAGCTCACCAAATTCAGGAGGCGACGAGCAGTACTTC; cdr3_aa: CASSPNSGGDEQYF